A single TCR beta chain is shown here with its context. The entry originates in a study of early T cells in non-severe SARS-CoV-2 infection. At the level of the study: Sequencing input comprised bulk RNA from unsorted whole blood; chain pairing was not available.

There are 15 residues in the CDR3. The germline V gene has CDR1 SGDLS and CDR2 YYNGEE. V lost 3 bases to trimming and J lost 2 bases, with 11 bases between them. Attached unique molecular identifiers marked individual cDNA molecules. TCRdb redid the calling of the 5' RACE reads with MiXCR, one entry per CDR3 protein. The table records tens of thousands of distinct CDR3 sequences, over 4% of them present only once. The V call is TRBV9, the J call TRBJ2-2; no clear D. The sequencing sample was made of whole blood. This TCR was sampled from an adult who was a healthcare worker with PCR-confirmed SARS-CoV-2 infection or an uninfected control (not recorded which). CDR3 DNA sequence: TGTGCCAGCAGCGACCGGGCCGCCAACACCGGGGAGCTGTTTTTT. Its translation is CASSDRAANTGELFF. Full variable domain (outside the CDR3, taken from reference TRBV9 and TRBJ2-2): DSGVTQTPKHLITATGQRVTLRCSPRSGDLSVYWYQQSLDQGLQFLIQYYNGEERAKGNILERFSAQQFPDLHSELNLSSLELGDSALYFCASSDRAANTGELFFGEGSRLTVL.